These T cell receptor beta chains were read from a single sample in a study of T cell repertoires in ileal Crohn's disease. TCRdb keeps only in-frame clones here, not all; method: immunoSEQ multiplex PCR. This table holds 5,000 to 7,500 clones, more than 70% found once. Sequenced: ileal tissue. These receptors were taken from an adult with Crohn's disease. CDR3s include the opening cysteine and the closing phenylalanine or tryptophan. A D gene is named only where the DNA matches it firmly. Clone size is not always given. Where it is, it says once, few, many or a class for expanded clones.

d_gene	j_gene	abundance	v_gene	CDR3aa	CDR3nt
TRBD1	TRBJ2-3	once	TRBV18	CASSPTQGATDTQYF	TGTGCCAGCTCACCTACACAGGGGGCAACGGATACGCAGTATTTT
TRBD1	TRBJ1-1	-	TRBV6-4	CASSGTGTSEAFF	TGTGCCAGCTCGGGGACAGGGACCTCAGAAGCTTTCTTT
TRBD1	TRBJ1-2	few	TRBV5-1	CASSTATGTGYGYTF	TGCGCCAGCAGCACCGCAACCGGGACAGGCTATGGCTACACCTTC
TRBD1	TRBJ1-1	-	TRBV4-2	CASSPTGVEAFF	TGTGCCAGCAGCCCGACAGGGGTTGAAGCTTTCTTT
-	TRBJ2-2	-	TRBV2	CASSEYSNTGELFF	TGTGCCAGCAGTGAGTATTCGAACACCGGGGAGCTGTTTTTT
-	TRBJ1-1	-	TRBV4-1	CASSQRQPLNTEAFF	TGCGCCAGCAGCCAACGACAGCCCCTGAACACTGAAGCTTTCTTT
-	TRBJ1-3	-	TRBV5-1	CASSLAVGSSGNTIYF	TGCGCCAGCAGCTTGGCGGTGGGCAGCTCTGGAAACACCATATATTTT
-	TRBJ2-7	-	TRBV23-1	CASSQSTPYEQYF	TGCGCCAGCAGTCAATCTACTCCCTACGAGCAGTACTTC
TRBD2	TRBJ2-7	-	TRBV5-1	CASSSGLAGAHEQYF	TGCGCCAGCAGCTCCGGACTAGCGGGGGCCCACGAGCAGTACTTC
TRBD2	TRBJ2-7	-	TRBV2	CASTSGLAGVYEQYF	TGTGCCAGCACGAGCGGTCTTGCGGGAGTCTACGAGCAGTACTTC
TRBD1	TRBJ1-2	once	TRBV5-1	CASSPGTGKQYGYTF	TGCGCCAGCAGCCCCGGGACAGGAAAACAATATGGCTACACCTTC
-	TRBJ2-3	-	TRBV6-5	CASSYRQPTSTDTQYF	TGTGCCAGCAGTTATCGACAACCCACTAGCACAGATACGCAGTATTTT
-	TRBJ2-2	once	TRBV6-4	CASSGNPEGGELFF	TGTGCCAGCAGTGGTAATCCTGAGGGCGGGGAGCTGTTTTTT
TRBD2	TRBJ2-5	-	TRBV29-1	CSGGLAGVGETQYF	TGCAGCGGGGGACTAGCGGGAGTGGGAGAGACCCAGTACTTC
TRBD2	TRBJ2-7	-	TRBV15	CATGSGTSGIPYEQYF	TGTGCCACCGGGTCCGGGACTAGCGGGATTCCCTACGAGCAGTACTTC
TRBD1	TRBJ1-1	-	TRBV6-6	CASTRGETGHTEAFF	TGTGCCAGCACAAGGGGGGAGACAGGGCACACTGAAGCTTTCTTT
-	TRBJ2-1	few	TRBV7-9	CASSFDSYNEQFF	TGTGCCAGCAGCTTTGACAGTTACAATGAGCAGTTCTTC
-	TRBJ2-5	-	TRBV5-1	CASSPGGQETQYF	TGCGCCAGCAGCCCCGGAGGGCAAGAGACCCAGTACTTC
TRBD1	TRBJ1-3	-	TRBV5-3	CARSPGQINTIYF	TGTGCCAGAAGCCCGGGACAGATAAACACCATATATTTT
TRBD2	TRBJ2-7	-	TRBV4-3	CASSRLAGGAYEQYF	TGCGCCAGCAGCCGACTAGCGGGGGGAGCCTACGAGCAGTACTTC
TRBD1	TRBJ1-2	-	TRBV19	CASSPRDRAGYTF	TGTGCCAGTAGTCCGCGGGACAGGGCTGGCTACACCTTC
TRBD1	TRBJ1-5	once	TRBV30	CAWSVSGTGEQPQHF	TGTGCCTGGAGTGTAAGCGGGACAGGTGAACAGCCCCAGCATTTT
TRBD1	TRBJ2-3	-	TRBV5-6	CASSLGTGSGTDTQYF	TGTGCCAGCAGCTTGGGGACAGGGAGCGGCACAGATACGCAGTATTTT
-	TRBJ2-7	few	TRBV5-4	CASSLFTRGEQYF	TGTGCCAGCAGCTTGTTCACCCGGGGAGAGCAGTACTTC
-	TRBJ1-5	-	TRBV7-9	CASSSKGSNQPQHF	TGTGCCAGCAGCTCTAAGGGGAGCAATCAGCCCCAGCATTTT
-	TRBJ2-3	-	TRBV5-4	CASRRGQESTDTQYF	TGTGCCAGTCGCCGGGGACAAGAGAGCACAGATACGCAGTATTTT
-	TRBJ1-1	few	TRBV9	CASSLRSMNTEAFF	TGTGCCAGCAGCCTACGGAGCATGAACACTGAAGCTTTCTTT
-	TRBJ1-1	-	TRBV6-1	CASGRQGNTEAFF	TGTGCCAGCGGAAGGCAGGGTAACACTGAAGCTTTCTTT
-	TRBJ2-1	-	TRBV2	CASSVSSEVRNEQFF	TGTGCCAGCAGTGTATCTAGCGAGGTCCGCAATGAGCAGTTCTTC